This paragraph reports one TCR beta chain. Antigen unknown. The record originates from a study of lymphopenia after photon versus proton radiotherapy. Study-wide results and caveats: Proton therapy kept repertoires fairly stable, unlike photons, which gained effector/memory cells. Survival link was tested only in deceased patients; proton benefit remains a possibility. After the lymphocyte nadir, photon-treated repertoires showed oligoclonal expansion, especially of CD8+ Temra cells. In patients who died, overall survival fell as post-nadir TCR diversity dropped more.

This CDR3 is 15 amino acids long. V was pared by 4 bases and J by 4 bases, with 5 bases of the junction left unmatched. Germline CDR1 SGHKS, CDR2 YYEKEE (reference sequence). Generated by immunoSEQ multiplex PCR, the TCRdb table keeps only in-frame clones and is missing some. The sample holds about 65,000 clones, over 70% seen once. The sample here was peripheral blood, taken from a patient treated with proton-based radiotherapy. This sequence joins TRBV5-5 and TRBJ2-1; 10 positions match TRBD1. The sequence was collected from a man older than 75 with esophageal cancer. CDR3 in amino acids: CASSRGDRGYNEQFF. DNA of the CDR3: TGTGCCAGCAGCCGGGGGGACAGGGGTTACAATGAGCAGTTCTTC.